One and the same sample provided the 26 T cell receptor beta chains below, sequenced in a study of CD8+ T cells in alopecia areata. Investigators isolated RNA and reverse transcribed it into cDNA to act as the sequencing template. Measured with immunoSEQ multiplex PCR; TCRdb has only the in-frame clones, and not every one. This table holds roughly 140,000 clones, less than 75% found once. The sample comprised CD8+ T cells sorted from blood. These receptors all come from a human donor in good health.

A remark on this clone: The sample contains more than one DNA sequence encoding this CDR3. The CDR3 spells CSVVGGYYNEQFF. In DNA form, the CDR3 reads TGCAGCGTTGTCGGGGGGTACTACAATGAGCAGTTCTTC. The chain combines TRBV29-1 with TRBJ2-1; 7 nucleotides agree with TRBD2. J was trimmed by 3 bases and V by 4 bases; bases with no gene match: 3. In germline, CDR1 is SQVTM, CDR2 ANQGSEA. The CDR3 sequence is 13 residues long.

The V and J genes are TRBV29-1 and TRBJ1-3, with 12 bases lining up with TRBD1. The J segment lost 5 bases and the V segment lost 7 bases, leaving 9 bases of the junction unmatched. This CDR3 is 15 amino acids long. Germline assignment: CDR1 SQVTM and CDR2 ANQGSEA. The CDR3 bases are TGCAGCGCCCAGGGACAGGGGGCGAAAAGAAACACCATATATTTT. It codes for CSAQGQGAKRNTIYF.

The chain is built from TRBV27 and TRBJ1-2; tentative D call: TRBD1 (5 bases). The CDR3 totals 14 residues. Germline V gene lookup returns CDR1 MNHEY and CDR2 SMNVEV (reference sequence). V lost 5 bases, J lost 4 bases, and 14 bases lay in between. The CDR3 DNA sequence: TGTGCCAGCAGTCCGTTAGAGGGGCTCTATGGCTACACCTTC. It yields the protein CASSPLEGLYGYTF.

The rearrangement joins TRBV7-8 to TRBJ2-7; 9 bases fit TRBD1. Germline values: CDR1 SGHVS, CDR2 FQNEAQ. V shed 0 bases and J 3 bases; nucleotides not matched to a gene: 3. The CDR3 runs 15 residues. In nucleotides, the CDR3 is TGTGCCAGCAGCTTAGCGGGGACAGGGTTCTACGAGCAGTACTTC. Protein sequence: CASSLAGTGFYEQYF.

This rearrangement joins TRBV29-1 to TRBJ1-3, with D hard to call. The CDR3 length is 13 residues. The V end was cut by 0 bases, the J end by 0 bases, with 3 bases between. Germline-derived CDR1 and CDR2 are SQVTM and ANQGSEA. CDR3 sequence: CSVEDGSGNTIYF. The CDR3 DNA sequence: TGCAGCGTTGAAGATGGCTCTGGAAACACCATATATTTT.

The chain employs TRBV6-5 and TRBJ2-2; D possibly matches TRBD1 or TRBD2 (6 bases each). Germline V gene data show CDR1 as MNHEY and CDR2 as SVGAGI. Trimming took off 3 bases at V and 5 bases at J, with 16 bases between the two ends. The CDR3 extends over 16 amino acids. CDR3 sequence (DNA): TGTGCCAGCAGTTATTACCGGACTACAGGGACCGGGGAGCTGTTTTTT. Residues: CASSYYRTTGTGELFF.

The CDR3 sequence: CASSSWTGGADTQYF. For the CDR3, the DNA is TGTGCCAGCAGTTCCTGGACAGGGGGAGCAGATACGCAGTATTTT. J is TRBJ2-3 and V is TRBV27; 10 positions match TRBD1. The CDR3 is 15 amino acids. With 4 bases clipped from V and 4 bases from J, the junction kept 5 bases outside the gene matches. Germline V gene lookup returns CDR1 MNHEY and CDR2 SMNVEV (reference sequence).

This clone was seen a few times. The chain carries TRBV29-1 and TRBJ2-1; D might be TRBD1 (5 bases). Per the germline V gene, CDR1 is SQVTM and CDR2 is ANQGSEA. The CDR3 covers 13 residues. V lost 4 bases and J 10 bases, leaving 17 bases between the germline ends. The CDR3 here is CSVVRAAEREQFF. The CDR3 region has the DNA TGCAGCGTTGTCAGGGCAGCCGAGAGGGAGCAGTTCTTC.

This clone was seen a few times. This rearrangement joins TRBV15 to TRBJ1-1; no definite D call. V was shortened by 2 bases and J by 0 bases, with 10 bases between the two germline ends. CDR1 is LNHNV, CDR2 YYDKDF, per germline (reference sequence). The CDR3 is 15 residues long. The CDR3 DNA reads TGTGCCACCAGCAGATACAGCGACTTGAACACTGAAGCTTTCTTT. Protein: CATSRYSDLNTEAFF.

The chain has TRBV23-1 and TRBJ2-7; TRBD2 is a possible D gene (5 bases). TRBV23-1 is an open reading frame, and its role is uncertain. The length of the CDR3 is 18 residues. Trimming took off 3 bases at V and 3 bases at J, with 24 bases between the two ends. This CDR3 reads CASSHTVARNLDYYEQYF. CDR3 nucleotide sequence: TGCGCCAGCAGTCACACCGTTGCTAGGAATCTCGACTACTACGAGCAGTACTTC.

Details on this clone: Other DNA sequences in the same sample also yield this CDR3. The chain combines TRBV25-1 with TRBJ1-2; D remains ambiguous. The CDR3 runs to 13 residues. V dropped 2 bases and J dropped 2 bases, with 6 bases sitting between them. Germline V CDR1 and CDR2: MGHDK, SYGVNS. The CDR3 sequence: CASSEGVNYGYTF. In DNA, the CDR3 is TGTGCCAGCAGTGAAGGGGTAAACTATGGCTACACCTTC.

This clone occurred a few times. The chain's CDR3 is CASSVGLSSYNEQFF. CDR3 in DNA: TGTGCCAGCAGCGTCGGCCTGAGCTCCTACAATGAGCAGTTCTTC. This chain links TRBV9 with TRBJ2-1; D remains unclear. Trimming stripped 2 bases from V and 0 bases from J, with 9 bases between. The CDR3 length is 15 residues. Germline values: CDR1 SGDLS, CDR2 YYNGEE.

The V call is TRBV6-5, the J call TRBJ2-1; 7 positions agree with TRBD2. CDR3 length: 14 residues. Germline values: CDR1 MNHEY, CDR2 SVGAGI. V gave up 4 bases and J gave up 3 bases; unmatched junction bases: 3. Here the CDR3 DNA reads TGTGCCAGCAGTTTTGGCGGGAGCTACAATGAGCAGTTCTTC. Translated, it gives CASSFGGSYNEQFF.

This clone was seen a few times. The CDR3 spells CSVGTGDNYEQYF. CDR3 sequence (DNA): TGCAGCGTTGGGACAGGGGATAACTACGAGCAGTACTTC. This chain connects TRBV29-1 to TRBJ2-7; 9 positions agree with TRBD1. Trimming removed 4 bases from V and 3 bases from J; junction bases left unmatched: 4. This CDR3 comprises 13 residues. Germline V gene sequence: CDR1 SQVTM, CDR2 ANQGSEA.

Concerning this clone: Other DNA sequences of this sample code for an identical CDR3. This CDR3 is CASSVGSTGELFF. The DNA of the CDR3 is TGTGCCAGCAGCGTGGGCAGCACCGGGGAGCTGTTTTTT. This chain uses TRBV9 with TRBJ2-2; D is undetermined. CDR3 length: 13 amino acids. V was cut by 2 bases and J by 4 bases, with 6 bases left in between. Germline V CDR1 and CDR2: SGDLS, YYNGEE.

The V and J genes are TRBV27 and TRBJ1-1; TRBD1 is a possible D gene (5 bases). Per the germline V gene, CDR1 is MNHEY and CDR2 is SMNVEV (reference sequence). Trimming removed 6 bases at V and 11 bases at J, with 16 bases between. The CDR3 spans 12 residues. The CDR3 sequence: CASSHGTNVAFF. CDR3 bases: TGTGCCAGCAGCCACGGGACCAATGTGGCTTTCTTT.

J is TRBJ2-1 and V is TRBV5-1; TRBD1 matches at 10 bases. The CDR3 sequence is 16 residues long. J lost 4 bases, V lost 1 base, and 5 bases had no gene match. Germline V lookup: CDR1 SGHRS, CDR2 YFSETQ. The CDR3 sequence: CASSLSPGQGYNEQFF. As DNA, the CDR3 is TGCGCCAGCAGCTTGTCTCCGGGACAGGGGTACAATGAGCAGTTCTTC.

This clone was seen a few times. CDR3 DNA: TGCGCCAGCGGATCTAGCGGGGGGGACAATGAGCAGTTCTTC. Amino acid sequence: CASGSSGGDNEQFF. The chain couples TRBV23-1 to TRBJ2-1; 12 bases fit TRBD2. TRBV23-1 is an open reading frame, and its role is uncertain. Trimming removed 8 bases from V and 5 bases from J; junction bases left unmatched: 4. This CDR3 is built from 14 residues.

The sample holds a few counts of this clone. This same CDR3 is encoded by further DNA sequences in the sample. The chain couples TRBV29-1 to TRBJ2-7; no clear D. V was trimmed by 1 base and J by 0 bases, leaving 7 bases between them. Germline V gene data show CDR1 as SQVTM and CDR2 as ANQGSEA. The CDR3 is 13 residues long. The CDR3 region has the DNA TGCAGCGTTGAAGTTCCGGGCTCCTACGAGCAGTACTTC. Amino acids: CSVEVPGSYEQYF.

The V and J genes are TRBV9 and TRBJ2-3; D ambiguous. Trimming stripped 4 bases from V and 4 bases from J, with 10 bases between. The CDR3 has 13 amino acids. Germline loops: CDR1 SGDLS, CDR2 YYNGEE. Written as DNA, the CDR3 is TGTGCCAGCAGCACCGGAACCGCAGATACGCAGTATTTT. It specifies CASSTGTADTQYF.

The chain has TRBV13 and TRBJ1-2; D not certain. The CDR3 is 15 residues long. Trimming took 4 bases from V and 4 from J, leaving 16 bases between them. Germline V gene data show CDR1 as PRHDT and CDR2 as FYEKMQ (reference sequence). CDR3 residues: CASSYGGQSTYGYTF. The CDR3 nucleotides are TGTGCCAGCAGCTACGGTGGGCAGTCGACCTATGGCTACACCTTC. Drawing the rest from reference TRBV13 and TRBJ1-2, the complete variable domain is AAGVIQSPRHLIKEKRETATLKCYPIPRHDTVYWYQQGPGQDPQFLISFYEKMQSDKGSIPDRFSAQQFSDYHSELNMSSLELGDSALYFCASSYGGQSTYGYTFGSGTRLTVV.

This chain joins TRBV7-2 and TRBJ2-5; TRBD1 aligns across 9 bases. The CDR3 consists of 15 residues. The V gene end was trimmed by 5 bases and the J gene end by 7 bases; junction bases not matched to a gene: 11. Germline V gene data show CDR1 as SGHTA and CDR2 as FQGNSA. Here the CDR3 DNA reads TGTGCCAGCAGCCGGACAGGGGTACCCAAGCGGACCCAGTACTTC. Translation gives CASSRTGVPKRTQYF.

The rearrangement uses TRBV11-2 and TRBJ2-1; TRBD2 might be the D (6 bases). The germline CDR1 and CDR2 sequences are SGHAT and FQNNGV. The CDR3 extends over 15 amino acids. The V end lost 1 base, the J end lost 0 bases, and 7 bases lay between the germline ends. Here the CDR3 reads CASSLGTTSYNEQFF. The CDR3 nucleotides are TGTGCCAGCAGCTTAGGGACTACCTCCTACAATGAGCAGTTCTTC.

A few counts support this clone. The CDR3 region has the DNA TGTGCCAGCAGCTTAGCGTCGGGGGGTCACTCCTACGAGCAGTACTTC. It yields the protein CASSLASGGHSYEQYF. J is TRBJ2-7 and V is TRBV7-9; 7 bases match TRBD2. Trimming at V came to 0 bases and at J to 0 bases, leaving 5 bases not matched to a gene. The CDR3 covers 16 residues. In germline, CDR1 is SEHNR, CDR2 FQNEAQ (reference sequence).

The chain recombines TRBV28 with TRBJ1-5; TRBD1 aligns across 8 bases. Trimming at V came to 2 bases and at J to 6 bases, leaving 6 bases not matched to a gene. Germline CDR1 is MDHEN and CDR2 is SYDVKM. The CDR3 has 15 amino acids. The CDR3, as DNA: TGTGCCAGCAGTTTACAGGGGGCCCGGGCTCAGCCCCAGCATTTT. This encodes CASSLQGARAQPQHF. The variable domain in full, with the rest retrieved from reference TRBV28 and TRBJ1-5, is DVKVTQSSRYLVKRTGEKVFLECVQDMDHENMFWYRQDPGLGLRLIYFSYDVKMKEKGDIPEGYSVSREKKERFSLILESASTNQTSMYLCASSLQGARAQPQHFGDGTRLSIL.

This clone was counted a few times. V usage is TRBV29-1 and J usage is TRBJ2-1, with D perhaps matching TRBD1 (6 bases). CDR3 length: 13 amino acids. Trimming pared 7 bases from V and 0 bases from J, leaving 10 bases between. Germline values: CDR1 SQVTM, CDR2 ANQGSEA. CDR3 region: CSGIGGSYNEQFF. CDR3 nucleotide sequence: TGCAGCGGGATAGGGGGCTCCTACAATGAGCAGTTCTTC.